A selection of T cell receptor beta chains follows, all from one sample in a study of T cells after yellow fever vaccination. Via MiXCR, TCRdb re-called the 5' RACE reads, giving one row per CDR3 protein. The table lists 46,000 or so distinct CDR3 sequences, about 6.3% of them singletons. The source material was PBMCs, either bulk or a sorted T-cell subset (CD4+, CD8+, memory, or dextramer-sorted; not recorded which), sampled 45 days after the yellow fever booster vaccination. All receptors derive from a man under 40 who received the YFV17D yellow fever vaccine. Both conserved end residues are trimmed from each CDR3.

V gene: TRBV30
J gene: TRBJ1-5
CDR3 protein: AWARGIDQPQH

V gene: TRBV29-1
J gene: TRBJ2-3
CDR3 protein: SSSSHSGRTDTQY

V gene: TRBV9
J gene: TRBJ2-7
CDR3 protein: ASSVNPSGILYEQY

V gene: TRBV30
J gene: TRBJ1-5
CDR3 protein: AWGGQGAAQPQH

V gene: TRBV3-1
J gene: TRBJ2-7
CDR3 protein: ASSQDPGAGLAWEQY

V gene: TRBV18
J gene: TRBJ1-6
CDR3 protein: ASSPLGGKNSPLH

V gene: TRBV5-1
J gene: TRBJ2-7
CDR3 protein: ASSSGTGGYEQY

V gene: TRBV6-2/TRBV6-3
J gene: TRBJ2-6
CDR3 protein: ASSPILYTRGANVLT

V gene: TRBV4-2
J gene: TRBJ2-7
CDR3 protein: ASSQLSGSGSYEQY

V gene: TRBV12-3/TRBV12-4
J gene: TRBJ2-7
CDR3 protein: ASSLSFGEQY

V gene: TRBV4-3
J gene: TRBJ2-7
CDR3 protein: ASSQDFGGSEQY

V gene: TRBV7-9
J gene: TRBJ2-3
CDR3 protein: ASSLMTSTDTQY

V gene: TRBV7-8
J gene: TRBJ1-6
CDR3 protein: ASSRDRGDSPLH

V gene: TRBV20-1
J gene: TRBJ2-5
CDR3 protein: SAPGLALKETQY

V gene: TRBV7-2
J gene: TRBJ1-1
CDR3 protein: ASSLLGAGGTEAF

V gene: TRBV4-3
J gene: TRBJ2-6
CDR3 protein: ASSQGVDSGANVLT

V gene: TRBV5-1
J gene: TRBJ2-2
CDR3 protein: ASSFGQHTGELF

V gene: TRBV6-5
J gene: TRBJ2-2
CDR3 protein: ASSYRDDSGELF

V gene: TRBV28
J gene: TRBJ2-7
CDR3 protein: ASSSGQLAEQY

V gene: TRBV5-8
J gene: TRBJ1-2
CDR3 protein: ASSLVSWYT

V gene: TRBV11-2
J gene: TRBJ2-5
CDR3 protein: ASSLDVRGTQY

V gene: TRBV4-1
J gene: TRBJ2-1
CDR3 protein: ASSQEWNNEQF

V gene: TRBV3-1
J gene: TRBJ2-7
CDR3 protein: ASSQDLVGRVQT

V gene: TRBV28
J gene: TRBJ2-1
CDR3 protein: ASSLSEPYNEQF

V gene: TRBV11-2
J gene: TRBJ1-5
CDR3 protein: ASSPTDRSLPQH

V gene: TRBV20-1
J gene: TRBJ1-1
CDR3 protein: SARPGGRHTEAF

V gene: TRBV18
J gene: TRBJ1-5
CDR3 protein: ASSPTTANQPQH

V gene: TRBV7-2
J gene: TRBJ1-3
CDR3 protein: ASSLAGNTIY

V gene: TRBV19
J gene: TRBJ2-7
CDR3 protein: ASSMSGRTGAYEQY

V gene: TRBV6-5
J gene: TRBJ2-7
CDR3 protein: ASSFGTDSKEQY

V gene: TRBV20-1
J gene: TRBJ2-2
CDR3 protein: SARDFGGRAGELF

V gene: TRBV7-9
J gene: TRBJ1-2
CDR3 protein: ASSLTNIGANYSYT

V gene: TRBV2
J gene: TRBJ2-3
CDR3 protein: ASSDSSLQGEGQY

V gene: TRBV19
J gene: TRBJ1-6
CDR3 protein: ASNQAPSSPLH

V gene: TRBV7-2
J gene: TRBJ2-1
CDR3 protein: ASSLGSGGSNEQF

V gene: TRBV29-1
J gene: TRBJ2-7
CDR3 protein: SVGTGADEQY

V gene: TRBV6-1
J gene: TRBJ2-5
CDR3 protein: ASSLPRGETQY

V gene: TRBV10-3
J gene: TRBJ1-6
CDR3 protein: AISSSNTPLH

V gene: TRBV7-8
J gene: TRBJ2-3
CDR3 protein: ASSAARDTQY

V gene: TRBV21-1
J gene: TRBJ2-4
CDR3 protein: ASSKDPDHGKNIQY

V gene: TRBV7-2
J gene: TRBJ2-7
CDR3 protein: ASSKDRASYEQY

V gene: TRBV20-1
J gene: TRBJ2-1
CDR3 protein: SAKSYTYNEQF

V gene: TRBV12-3/TRBV12-4
J gene: TRBJ1-2
CDR3 protein: ASSLATGYGYT

V gene: TRBV10-2
J gene: TRBJ2-5
CDR3 protein: ASSETVKETQY

V gene: TRBV7-9
J gene: TRBJ1-1
CDR3 protein: ASSMMGTEAF

V gene: TRBV5-6
J gene: TRBJ1-2
CDR3 protein: ASSPLQDPLYGYT

V gene: TRBV9
J gene: TRBJ2-3
CDR3 protein: ASSPQVSDTQY

V gene: TRBV4-2
J gene: TRBJ2-2
CDR3 protein: ASSQLSTSKKGELF

V gene: TRBV6-5
J gene: TRBJ1-2
CDR3 protein: ASRRTGGYGYT

V gene: TRBV28
J gene: TRBJ2-7
CDR3 protein: ASSLLFGQGAEQY